This is a list of T cell receptor beta chains from one sample in a study of Graves' ophthalmopathy and Graves' hyperthyroidism. TCRdb used MiXCR to reprocess the multiplex PCR reads, holding one entry per CDR3 protein. The table lists under 350,000 distinct CDR3 sequences, under 20% of them singletons. The sample taken for sequencing was peripheral blood. The receptors come from an adult man with Graves' ophthalmopathy. Each CDR3 is given with its conserved first and last residue. A D gene is named only where the DNA matches it firmly. Size tells how often a clone was seen (once, few, many) or the class of an expanded clone, and some rows leave it out.

TRBV6-2/TRBV6-3,NA,many,TRBJ2-7,CASRFLDRSHEQYF,TGTGCCAGCAGATTTTTAGACAGGTCCCACGAGCAGTACTTC
TRBV29-1,NA,many,TRBJ2-2,CSTLVGANTGELFF,TGCAGCACCCTCGTGGGGGCGAACACCGGGGAGCTGTTTTTT
TRBV4-1,NA,many,TRBJ1-5,CASSQGGWGNQPQHF,TGCGCCAGCAGCCAAGGGGGGTGGGGCAATCAGCCCCAGCATTTT
TRBV30,NA,many,TRBJ2-7,CALDGTRKFSATF,TGTGCCCTGGATGGGACTCGGAAATTTTCGGCGACATTC
TRBV13,TRBD2,NA,TRBJ2-7,CASSRTSGSLEQYF,TGTGCCAGCAGCAGAACTAGCGGGAGTCTCGAGCAGTACTTC
TRBV20-1,NA,many,TRBJ2-7,CSASEGMPYEQYF,TGCAGTGCTAGTGAGGGGATGCCCTACGAGCAGTACTTC
TRBV15,NA,many,TRBJ2-7,CATSRDLRLSGDYEQYF,TGTGCCACCAGCAGAGATCTCAGGTTGAGTGGCGACTACGAGCAGTACTTC
TRBV19,NA,many,TRBJ1-5,CASMGGSMSNQPQHF,TGTGCCAGTATGGGTGGGAGCATGAGCAATCAGCCCCAGCATTTT
TRBV5-1,TRBD1,NA,TRBJ2-7,CATYPTGDEQYF,TGCGCCACCTATCCGACAGGGGACGAGCAGTACTTC
TRBV11-1,TRBD1,many,TRBJ1-2,CASSLTTGVNYGYTF,TGTGCCAGCAGCTTAACAACAGGGGTCAACTATGGCTACACCTTC
TRBV20-1,TRBD1,many,TRBJ1-5,CSAQRGDRVDQPQHF,TGCAGTGCCCAAAGGGGGGACAGGGTGGACCAGCCCCAGCATTTT
TRBV20-1,TRBD2,many,TRBJ2-7,CSAGLAGLGAYEQYF,TGCAGTGCTGGACTAGCGGGATTGGGCGCCTACGAGCAGTACTTC
TRBV7-8,TRBD2,many,TRBJ2-5,CASSLRWEGLKTQYF,TGTGCCAGCAGCTTACGTTGGGAGGGCCTTAAGACCCAGTACTTC
TRBV20-1,TRBD1,NA,TRBJ1-1,CSARQGAEAFF,TGCAGTGCTAGACAGGGGGCTGAAGCTTTCTTT
TRBV19,NA,many,TRBJ1-1,CASSIPPGLGNTEAFF,TGTGCCAGTAGTATCCCCCCTGGGTTGGGGAACACTGAAGCTTTCTTT
TRBV5-1,NA,many,TRBJ2-5,CASSSTRAEGYQETQYF,TGCGCCAGCAGCTCCACGAGGGCGGAGGGATACCAAGAGACCCAGTACTTC
TRBV5-1,NA,many,TRBJ2-7,CASSPEGRVIYEQYF,TGCGCCAGCAGCCCTGAAGGGCGGGTTATCTACGAGCAGTACTTC
TRBV11-2,TRBD1,many,TRBJ2-7,CASSLGSPGQGAYEQYF,TGTGCCAGCAGCTTAGGGTCGCCGGGACAGGGGGCGTACGAGCAGTACTTC
TRBV11-2,NA,many,TRBJ2-7,CASSSHLPPYEQYF,TGTGCCAGCAGCTCGCACCTTCCCCCCTACGAGCAGTACTTC
TRBV11-2,TRBD2,NA,TRBJ2-2,CASSFGLVGTGELFF,TGTGCCAGCAGCTTTGGACTAGTGGGCACCGGGGAGCTGTTTTTT
TRBV5-1,NA,many,TRBJ2-6,CASSLDGLGANVLTF,TGCGCCAGCAGCTTGGATGGGCTCGGGGCCAACGTCCTGACTTTC
TRBV12-3/TRBV12-4,NA,many,TRBJ1-1,CASSGQLNTEALF,TGTGCCAGCTCCGGACAACTGAACACTGAAGCTCTCTTT
TRBV3-1,NA,many,TRBJ2-7,CASSQGGTLYEQYF,TGTGCCAGCAGCCAAGGCGGGACTCTCTACGAGCAGTACTTC
TRBV11-2,TRBD2,NA,TRBJ2-7,CASSLGTSGRTYEQYF,TGCGCCAGCAGCTTGGGGACTAGCGGGAGAACATACGAGCAGTACTTC
TRBV27,NA,many,TRBJ2-7,CASSHRDEYEQYF,TGTGCCAGCAGCCACAGGGATGAATACGAGCAGTACTTC
TRBV5-1,TRBD2,many,TRBJ2-5,CASSVPSGGATETQYF,TGCGCCAGCAGCGTTCCTAGCGGGGGGGCCACGGAGACCCAGTACTTC
TRBV5-1,TRBD2,many,TRBJ2-5,CASSHGLADKETQYF,TGCGCCAGCAGCCACGGACTAGCGGACAAAGAGACCCAGTACTTC
TRBV2,NA,many,TRBJ2-7,CASSHGFDDDEQYF,TGTGCCAGCAGTCACGGATTTGACGATGACGAGCAGTACTTC
TRBV10-1,NA,many,TRBJ2-2,CASVLTRTRAGELFF,TGCGCCAGCGTTTTAACTAGGACAAGGGCCGGGGAGCTGTTTTTT
TRBV24-1,NA,many,TRBJ1-1,CATSDVGANAEAFF,TGTGCCACCAGTGATGTCGGGGCGAACGCTGAAGCTTTCTTT
TRBV24-1,TRBD2,NA,TRBJ2-7,CATSTGLAGANEQYF,TGTGCCACCAGCACGGGACTAGCGGGAGCCAACGAGCAGTACTTC
TRBV6-5,NA,many,TRBJ2-7,CASSYTSLGMEEQYF,TGTGCCAGCAGTTACACCTCCTTGGGGATGGAAGAGCAGTACTTC
TRBV6-2/TRBV6-3,TRBD1,NA,TRBJ2-5,CASSHLLRDRAETQYF,TGTGCCAGCAGTCACCTACTCCGCGACAGGGCGGAGACCCAGTACTTC
TRBV6-8,TRBD1,many,TRBJ1-6,CASSRAGGLHF,TGTGCCAGCAGTAGGGCAGGGGGACTCCACTTT
TRBV19,TRBD1,many,TRBJ2-5,CASSRGQGRIETQYF,TGTGCCAGTAGTAGAGGACAGGGGAGAATAGAGACCCAGTACTTC
TRBV3-1,NA,NA,TRBJ2-2,CASSPGGGSGNTGELFF,TGTGCCAGCAGCCCGGGGGGCGGGAGTGGTAACACCGGGGAGCTGTTTTTT
TRBV6-5,TRBD1,many,TRBJ2-7,CASSRQGATYEQYF,TGTGCCAGCAGCAGACAGGGGGCCACCTACGAGCAGTACTTC
TRBV13,NA,many,TRBJ1-1,CASSFIYRPMNTEAFF,TGTGCCAGCAGCTTTATCTACAGGCCCATGAACACTGAAGCTTTCTTT
TRBV5-1,TRBD2,many,TRBJ2-7,CASSLRRGGSEQYF,TGCGCCAGCAGCCTGCGCCGGGGCGGGAGCGAGCAGTACTTC
TRBV6-4,NA,many,TRBJ2-7,CASSRDENYEQYF,TGTGCCAGCAGCCGGGACGAAAACTACGAGCAGTACTTC
TRBV7-8,NA,NA,TRBJ1-2,CASSRTMPYGYTF,TGTGCCAGCAGCAGGACCATGCCCTATGGCTACACCTTC
TRBV27,NA,many,TRBJ1-6,CASTPGRVNSPLHF,TGTGCCAGCACCCCGGGCAGGGTCAATTCACCCCTCCACTTT
TRBV12-3/TRBV12-4,NA,many,TRBJ1-1,CASSLSGAPEAFF,TGTGCCAGCAGTTTGTCGGGGGCCCCTGAAGCTTTCTTT
TRBV18,TRBD2,many,TRBJ2-5,CASSPGTSGSRETQYF,TGTGCCAGCTCACCCGGGACTAGCGGGAGTCGAGAGACCCAGTACTTC
TRBV5-1,NA,NA,TRBJ2-7,CASSLKGPPGTYEQYF,TGCGCCAGCAGCTTGAAAGGCCCCCCGGGGACCTACGAGCAGTACTTC
TRBV2,NA,NA,TRBJ1-1,CASSEAPGTTEAFF,TGTGCCAGCAGTGAAGCACCGGGTACCACTGAAGCTTTCTTT
TRBV15,NA,medium-sized,TRBJ2-5,CATSSAGGETQYF,TGTGCCACCAGCAGCGCAGGGGGGGAGACCCAGTACTTC
TRBV24-1,TRBD1,few,TRBJ1-2,CATSDPTGTDYGYTF,TGTGCCACCAGTGACCCAACCGGGACAGACTATGGCTACACCTTC
TRBV11-2,TRBD1,NA,TRBJ1-5,CASSTQGAVGNQPQHF,TGTGCCAGCAGTACACAGGGGGCCGTAGGCAATCAGCCCCAGCATTTT
TRBV4-2,TRBD2,many,TRBJ2-5,CASSPMLAGGGVKETQYF,TGTGCCAGCAGCCCCATGCTAGCGGGAGGAGGGGTGAAAGAGACCCAGTACTTC
TRBV15,NA,many,TRBJ1-6,CATSRDLERNNSPLHF,TGTGCCACCAGCAGAGATCTTGAACGGAATAATTCACCCCTCCACTTT
TRBV6-2/TRBV6-3,TRBD1,many,TRBJ2-2,CASSRDRAYTGELFF,TGTGCCAGCAGCCGAGACAGGGCTTACACCGGGGAGCTGTTTTTT
TRBV28,TRBD1,NA,TRBJ1-6,CASSLPDRLGNSPLHF,TGTGCCAGCAGTTTACCGGACAGGTTGGGCAATTCACCCCTCCACTTT
TRBV7-6,TRBD1,many,TRBJ2-7,CASRLGQGYEQYF,TGTGCCAGCAGGTTAGGACAGGGCTACGAGCAGTACTTC
TRBV19,NA,NA,TRBJ2-5,CASSIRKSIQETQYF,TGTGCCAGTAGTATACGGAAATCAATTCAAGAGACCCAGTACTTC